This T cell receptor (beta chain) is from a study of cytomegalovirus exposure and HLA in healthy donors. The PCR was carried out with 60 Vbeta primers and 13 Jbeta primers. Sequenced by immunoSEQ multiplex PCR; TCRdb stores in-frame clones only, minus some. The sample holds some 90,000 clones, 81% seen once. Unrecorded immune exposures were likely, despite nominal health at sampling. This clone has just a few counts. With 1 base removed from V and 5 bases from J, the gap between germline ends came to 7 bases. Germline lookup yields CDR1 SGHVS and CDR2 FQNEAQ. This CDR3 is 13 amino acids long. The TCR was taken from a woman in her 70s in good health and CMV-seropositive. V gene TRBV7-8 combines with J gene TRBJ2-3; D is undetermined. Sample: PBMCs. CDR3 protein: CASSLGRQDTQYF. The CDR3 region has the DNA TGTGCCAGCAGCTTAGGGCGGCAAGATACGCAGTATTTT.